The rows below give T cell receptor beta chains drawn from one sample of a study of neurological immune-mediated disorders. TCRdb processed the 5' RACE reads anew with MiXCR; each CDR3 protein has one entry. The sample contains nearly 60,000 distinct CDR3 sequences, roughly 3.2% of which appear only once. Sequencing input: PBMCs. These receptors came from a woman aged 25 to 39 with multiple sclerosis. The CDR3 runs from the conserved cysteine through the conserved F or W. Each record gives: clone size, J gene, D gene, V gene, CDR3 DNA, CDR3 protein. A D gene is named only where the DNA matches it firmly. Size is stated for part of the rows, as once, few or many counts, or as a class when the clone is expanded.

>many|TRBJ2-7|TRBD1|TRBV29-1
TGCAGCGTTGGGCAGGGGGACGAGCAGTACTTC
CSVGQGDEQYF
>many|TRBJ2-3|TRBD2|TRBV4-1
TGCGCCAGCAGCCAAGACACACCGCTCGGGGGGGCGAAAGATACGCAGTATTTT
CASSQDTPLGGAKDTQYF
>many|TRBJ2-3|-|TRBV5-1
TGCGCCAGCAGCTCCGGACAGGGAGGGGATACGCAGTATTTT
CASSSGQGGDTQYF
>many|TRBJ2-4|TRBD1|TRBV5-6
TGTGCCAGCAGCTTTCGGGACAGGGGAAAAAACATTCAGTACTTC
CASSFRDRGKNIQYF
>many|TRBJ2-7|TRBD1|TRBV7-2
TGTGCCAGCAGCCCGAGACAGGGCAGTGTCGGGTACGAGCAGTACTTC
CASSPRQGSVGYEQYF
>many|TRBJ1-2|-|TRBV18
TGTGCCAGCTCACCAGACGCACAGGCCGACTATGGCTACACCTTC
CASSPDAQADYGYTF
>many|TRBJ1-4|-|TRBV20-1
TGCAGTGCTCGAACAGTCCCGGGTGAAAAACTGTTTTTT
CSARTVPGEKLFF
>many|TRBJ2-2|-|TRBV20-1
TGCAGTGCTAGAGATCGGGCCTTGATAGGGACCGGGGAGCTGTTTTTT
CSARDRALIGTGELFF
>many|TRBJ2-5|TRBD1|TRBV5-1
TGCGCCAGCAGTCGACAGGGGGGAGCAGAGACCCAGTACTTC
CASSRQGGAETQYF
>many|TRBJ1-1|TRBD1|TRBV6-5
TGTGCCAGCAGGGACAGGGCCCTTGGATTTGCTTTCTTT
CASRDRALGFAFF
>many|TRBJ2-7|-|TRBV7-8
TGTGCCAGCAGCACTCGGGGGGCCAGGACCTACGAGCAGTACTTC
CASSTRGARTYEQYF
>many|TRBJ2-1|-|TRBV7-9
TGTGCCAGCAGCTCGCACCCGAACTCCAGCTCCTACAATGAGCAGTTCTTC
CASSSHPNSSSYNEQFF
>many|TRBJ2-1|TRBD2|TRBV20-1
TGCAGTGCTAGAGGAACTAGCGGGGGGAACAATGAGCAGTTCTTC
CSARGTSGGNNEQFF
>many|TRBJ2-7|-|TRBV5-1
TGCGCCAGCAGCTTCTCCGGGGGCTCCTACGAGCAGTACTTC
CASSFSGGSYEQYF
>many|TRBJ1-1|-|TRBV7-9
TGTGCCAGCAGCTCCCCTACAGGGTTACTCACTGAAGCTTTCTTT
CASSSPTGLLTEAFF
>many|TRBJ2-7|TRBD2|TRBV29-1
TGCAGCGCCCTGACTAGCGGCTACGAGCAGTACTTC
CSALTSGYEQYF
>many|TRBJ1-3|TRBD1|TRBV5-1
TGCGCCAGCAGCTTCCGGGACAGCGACCGAAACACCATATATTTT
CASSFRDSDRNTIYF
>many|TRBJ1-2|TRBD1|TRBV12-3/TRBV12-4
TGTGCCAGCAGCCCCCTGATGATTCCGGGACAGGGGACCTATGGCTACACCTTC
CASSPLMIPGQGTYGYTF
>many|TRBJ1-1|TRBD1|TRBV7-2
TGTGCCAGCAGCGCGACCGGGACAGGGGTCGCTTTCTTT
CASSATGTGVAFF
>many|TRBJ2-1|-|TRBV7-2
TGTGCCAGCAGCTTAGAGGGCAGGGGATACAATGAGCAGTTCTTC
CASSLEGRGYNEQFF
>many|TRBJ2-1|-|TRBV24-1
TGTGCCACCAGTGATTTCTATCCGGACTCGAGTCCCTACAATGAGCAGTTCTTC
CATSDFYPDSSPYNEQFF
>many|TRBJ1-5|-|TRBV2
TGTGCCAGCAGTGAACAGGGAGTTCAGCCCCAGCATTTT
CASSEQGVQPQHF
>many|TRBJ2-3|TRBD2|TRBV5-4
TGTGCCAGCTATAGCGGGGGCACAGATACGCAGTATTTT
CASYSGGTDTQYF
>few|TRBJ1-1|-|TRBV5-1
TGCGCCAGCAGCGACGAGATGAACACTGAAGCTTTCTTT
CASSDEMNTEAFF
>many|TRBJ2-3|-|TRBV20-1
TGCAGTGCTAGCGGGGCCTCTAGCACAGATACGCAGTATTTT
CSASGASSTDTQYF
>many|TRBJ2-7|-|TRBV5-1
TGCGCCAGCAAGGGGGCCGGGGGCCCAAACTCCTACGAGCAGTACTTC
CASKGAGGPNSYEQYF
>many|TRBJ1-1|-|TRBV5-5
TGTGCCAGCAGCTCGTTCGGAGCCCTCAACACTGAAGCTTTCTTT
CASSSFGALNTEAFF
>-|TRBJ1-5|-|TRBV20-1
TGCAGTGCTAGAGATCCGGCGGACAATCAGCCCCAGAATTTT
CSARDPADNQPQNF
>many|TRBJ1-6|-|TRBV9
TGTGCCAGCAGCGTAGAAGGGTCCCGTAATTCACCCCTCCACTTT
CASSVEGSRNSPLHF
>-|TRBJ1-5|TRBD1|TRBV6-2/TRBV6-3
TGTGCCAGCAGCCGGACCGGGACAGAAAATCAGCCCCAGCATTTT
CASSRTGTENQPQHF
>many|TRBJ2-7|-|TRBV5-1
TGCGCCAGCAGCTTGGACGGGACACAGGGCTACGAGCAGTACTTC
CASSLDGTQGYEQYF
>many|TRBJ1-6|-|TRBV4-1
TGCGCCAGCAGCCAAGGGGGGACGCGATTTTCACCCCTCAACTTT
CASSQGGTRFSPLNF
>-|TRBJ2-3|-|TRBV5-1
TGCGCCAGCAGCTTGGCCACGTGGGATACGCAGTATTTT
CASSLATWDTQYF
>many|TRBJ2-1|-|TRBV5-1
TGTGCCAGCAGCTTAGCCTACAATGAGCAGTTCTTC
CASSLAYNEQFF
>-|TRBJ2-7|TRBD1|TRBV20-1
TGCAGTGCTAAAGACAGGGGGCTTTACTACGAGCAGTACTTC
CSAKDRGLYYEQYF
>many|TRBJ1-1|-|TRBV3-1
TGTGCCAGCAGCCAAGAAGGGTTCACTGAAGCTTTCTTT
CASSQEGFTEAFF
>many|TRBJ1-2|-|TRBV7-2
TGTGCCAGCAGCCCTGACATCTATAACTATGGCTACACCTTC
CASSPDIYNYGYTF
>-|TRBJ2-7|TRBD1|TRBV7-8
TGTGCCAGCAGCTTAGGAAAGGGGGCTCACGAGCAGTACTTC
CASSLGKGAHEQYF
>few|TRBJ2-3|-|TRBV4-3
TGCGCCAGCAGCCAAGATTTCAGAGATACGCAGTATTTT
CASSQDFRDTQYF
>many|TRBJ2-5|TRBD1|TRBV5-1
TGCGCCAGCAGCACCGCGACAGGGCGGGAGACCCAGTACTTC
CASSTATGRETQYF
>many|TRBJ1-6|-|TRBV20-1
TGCAGTGCTAGTCGCAGGAAACTTAATTCACCCCTCCACTTT
CSASRRKLNSPLHF
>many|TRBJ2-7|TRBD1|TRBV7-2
TGTGCCAGCAGCTTACAGGGACAGGGTTACGAGCAGTACTTC
CASSLQGQGYEQYF
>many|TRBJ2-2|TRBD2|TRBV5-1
TGCGCCAGCAGCACCACCGGGACTAGCGGGATGGGGTCCGGGGAGCTGTTTTTT
CASSTTGTSGMGSGELFF
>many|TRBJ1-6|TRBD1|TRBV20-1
TGCAGTGCTAGGCAGGGGGTCTCCTATAATTCACCCCTCCACTTT
CSARQGVSYNSPLHF
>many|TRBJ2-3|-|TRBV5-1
TGCGCCAGCAGCTTGGAGGGGAGCACAGATACGCAGTATTTT
CASSLEGSTDTQYF
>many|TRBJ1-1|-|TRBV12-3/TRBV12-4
TGTGCCAGCAGCACACAGGGAGTCACTGAAGCTTTCTTT
CASSTQGVTEAFF
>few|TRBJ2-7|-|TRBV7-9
TGTGCCAGCAGTTCGTCTTGGGGGACCACCTTTGAGCAGTACTTC
CASSSSWGTTFEQYF
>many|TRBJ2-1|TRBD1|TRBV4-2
TGTGCCAGCAGCCAAGATGGAACAGGGGGGAATGAGCAGTTCTTC
CASSQDGTGGNEQFF
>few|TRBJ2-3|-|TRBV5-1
TGCGCCAGTAGACTCGGGGTCTTTCAGGCAGATACGCAGTATTTT
CASRLGVFQADTQYF
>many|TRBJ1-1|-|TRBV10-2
TGCGCCAGCACCGGACAGTTGAACACTGAAGCTTTCTTT
CASTGQLNTEAFF
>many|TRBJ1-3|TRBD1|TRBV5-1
TGCGCCAGCAGCTTCGCCGGACAGGGGGCAGCTGGAAACACCATATATTTT
CASSFAGQGAAGNTIYF
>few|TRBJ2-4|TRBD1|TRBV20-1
TGCAGCAAACAGGGGGTCGGCAAAAAAATTCAGTACTTC
CSKQGVGKKIQYF
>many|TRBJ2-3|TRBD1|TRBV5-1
TGCGCCAGCAGCTCCAGGACAGGGAGTCCAGATACGCAGTATTTT
CASSSRTGSPDTQYF
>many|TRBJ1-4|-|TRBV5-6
TGTGCCAGCAGCTTAGCAGGTGCAACTAATGAAAAACTGTTTTTT
CASSLAGATNEKLFF
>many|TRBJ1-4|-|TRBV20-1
TGCAGTGCTAAGGACAGCGTAAATGAAAAACTGTTTTTT
CSAKDSVNEKLFF
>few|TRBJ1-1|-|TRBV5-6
TGTGCCAGCAGCTTGACAACTCCGGCTGAAGCTTTCTTT
CASSLTTPAEAFF
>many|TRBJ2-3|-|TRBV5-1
TGCGCCAGCAGCTTGGAGGGGCCTGGAGATACGCAGTATTTT
CASSLEGPGDTQYF
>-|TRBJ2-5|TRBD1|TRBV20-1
TGCAGTGCTCGCACCGGGACAGGGGGCGGCGTGTCGCTGGAGACCCAGTACTTC
CSARTGTGGGVSLETQYF
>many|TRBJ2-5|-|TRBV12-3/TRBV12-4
TGTGCCAGCAGTTCTCTGACTAGGTCTGAGACCCAGTACTTC
CASSSLTRSETQYF